Sequencing of this T cell receptor (beta chain) was carried out in a study of blood T cell repertoires in COVID-19. Whole-study context: Samples taken during acute and convalescent COVID-19 were collected in the United States, Italy and Spain. T cells, B-cell-depleted T cells, or PBMCs provided the cDNA or gDNA that served as material.

CDR1 SQVTM and CDR2 ANQGSEA come from the germline V gene. The CDR3 is 13 residues long. V dropped 7 bases and J dropped 4; count of bases not matched to a gene: 9. Seattle's cohort entered during active infection and was followed longitudinally. Original methodology: Estimation of nucleated cell counts was performed using reference gene primer amplification. Profiled with immunoSEQ multiplex PCR; TCRdb holds only in-frame clones, not every one. V and J calls and clone size are copied from that table; D and trimming were computed from the DNA. Found here are fewer than 700,000 clones, approximately 91% of them singletons; the top ten hold 7.5% to 9%.

The sample comprised peripheral blood. The chain joins TRBV29-1 to TRBJ1-1; 7 nucleotides line up with TRBD1. The receptor was derived from a woman between 50 and 59 years old with COVID-19, enrolled during active disease. The CDR3 loop reads CSAERGGSTEAFF. The DNA of the CDR3 is TGCAGCGCCGAACGAGGGGGCAGCACTGAAGCTTTCTTT.